This TCR beta chain is from a study of Ad26.COV2.S vaccination and SARS-CoV-2 variants. Remarks on this clone: Its cognate antigen is unknown. Other DNA sequences of this sample code for an identical CDR3.

Treatment given: 15 to 20 received Ad26.COV2.S at low or high dose, single or two shots; about 5 received placebo; per-sample allocation not given. Day 63 after the first injection of vaccine or placebo was the sampling time. Study-level points and caveats: Across vaccine and placebo recipients, the breadth of non-spike TCRs was similar.

Here immunoSEQ multiplex PCR was the method, and the copy in TCRdb shows in-frame clones only, minus some. The sample yields around 380,000 clones, 88% seen once. The V and J ends lost 0 bases and 6 bases respectively, with 9 bases between them. There are 13 residues in the CDR3. Germline values: CDR1 SGHRS, CDR2 YFSETQ. The rearrangement links TRBV5-1 to TRBJ1-1, with D possibly matching TRBD1 (5 bases). The starting material was peripheral blood, obtained in a trial of Ad26.COV2.S vaccine versus placebo. The origin of this receptor is a person aged 18-60 years who received the Ad26.COV2.S COVID-19 vaccine or a placebo. CDR3 residues: CASSLEQGAEAFF. The CDR3 region has the DNA TGCGCCAGCAGCTTGGAGCAGGGTGCTGAAGCTTTCTTT.